The 22 T cell receptor beta chains reported below all come from one sample, sequenced in a study of blood T cell repertoires in COVID-19. Repertoires were generated with immunoSEQ multiplex PCR, while TCRdb's copy carries only in-frame clones and drops some. The repertoire includes 70,000 to 90,000 clones, around 75% of them detected once, and 20% to 25% sits in the top ten. Sample: peripheral blood. The origin of the receptors is a human donor in a cohort sampled during active COVID-19.

The count of this clone is one. The chain links TRBV25-1 to TRBJ2-1, with 8 positions matching TRBD2. The J segment lost 2 bases and the V segment lost 1 base, leaving 4 bases of the junction unmatched. Germline loops: CDR1 MGHDK, CDR2 SYGVNS. This CDR3 has 16 amino acids. The CDR3 spells CASSEFGSGTYNEQFF. The CDR3 DNA reads as TGTGCCAGCAGTGAATTCGGTAGCGGGACCTACAATGAGCAGTTCTTC.

This clone was picked up one time. This CDR3 is CASSRQAPNGEKLFF. The CDR3 nucleotides are TGCGCCAGCAGTAGACAGGCTCCTAACGGGGAAAAACTGTTTTTT. The chain recombines TRBV5-1 with TRBJ1-4, with D possibly TRBD1 on 6 matching bases. Germline values: CDR1 SGHRS, CDR2 YFSETQ. The V end was cut by 5 bases, the J end by 8 bases, with 19 bases between. This CDR3 contains 15 residues.

This clone came up once. The rearrangement uses TRBV19 and TRBJ2-1; TRBD2 aligns across 9 bases. The CDR3 runs to 15 residues. Trimming at V came to 1 base and at J to 8 bases, leaving 6 bases not matched to a gene. Germline CDR1 is LNHDA and CDR2 is SQIVND (reference sequence). The DNA for the CDR3 is TGTGCCAGTAGTATAGTCGAGGCGGGAGGGGATGAGCAGTTCTTC. It yields the protein CASSIVEAGGDEQFF.

This clone was observed a few times. The chain carries TRBV6-6 and TRBJ2-1; the D gene is possibly TRBD1 (6 bases). Trimming left V 5 bases short and J 7 bases short, with 12 bases between. Germline values: CDR1 MNHNY, CDR2 SVGAGI (reference sequence). This CDR3 spans 13 amino acids. The CDR3 DNA is TGTGCCAGCAGTAAGGGACAACCTAATGAGCAGTTCTTC. Its translation is CASSKGQPNEQFF.

This sequence joins TRBV12-3 or TRBV12-4 and TRBJ1-5, with D unclear. Trimming left V 1 base short and J 7 bases short, with 8 bases between. The length of the CDR3 is 13 residues. For the CDR3, the DNA is TGTGCCAGCAGTTTAGGTGAGGGCCAGCCCCAGCATTTT. It encodes CASSLGEGQPQHF.

This chain links TRBV5-6 with TRBJ2-1; 7 bases match TRBD2. Germline V gene sequence: CDR1 SGHDT, CDR2 YYEEEE. Losses at the gene ends were 2 bases for V and 7 bases for J; bases not matched to a gene: 6. The CDR3 sequence is 14 residues long. CDR3 protein: CASSLGTMRNEQFF. CDR3 nucleotide sequence: TGTGCCAGCAGCTTAGGGACTATGAGGAATGAGCAGTTCTTC.

This clone was counted only a few times. CDR3 DNA sequence: TGTGCCAGCAGCTTAGGGACTAGCGGGAGTTGGGTGCAGTTCTTC. Amino acid sequence: CASSLGTSGSWVQFF. J is TRBJ2-1 and V is TRBV11-2; 13 bases map to TRBD2. The CDR3 contains 15 residues. The germline V gene encodes CDR1 SGHAT and CDR2 FQNNGV. The trim removed 1 base at V and 12 bases at J, leaving 6 bases unmatched.

V and J are TRBV3-1 (or the pseudogene TRBV3-2) and TRBJ2-1; D might be TRBD2 (7 bases). The CDR3 length is 16 residues. CDR1 is LGHDT, CDR2 YNNKEL, per germline (reference sequence). V lost 0 bases and J lost 6, with 15 bases in between. The CDR3 DNA sequence: TGTGCCAGCAGCCAAGATAAGGGGGAGGGCCTCAATGAGCAGTTCTTC. As protein: CASSQDKGEGLNEQFF.

By its share, this clone is medium-sized. The gene calls are TRBV7-9 and TRBJ2-1, with 7 bases fitting TRBD2. Germline CDR1 reads SEHNR; CDR2 reads FQNEAQ (reference sequence). This CDR3 contains 12 residues. Losses at the gene ends were 4 bases for V and 7 bases for J; bases not matched to a gene: 1. CDR3 sequence (DNA): TGTGCCAGCAGCTGGACTAGTAATGAGCAGTTCTTC. It yields the protein CASSWTSNEQFF. Full variable domain (outside the CDR3, taken from reference TRBV7-9 and TRBJ2-1): DTGVSQNPRHKITKRGQNVTFRCDPISEHNRLYWYRQTLGQGPEFLTYFQNEAQLEKSRLLSDRFSAERPKGSFSTLEIQRTEQGDSAMYLCASSWTSNEQFFGPGTRLTVL.

The chain uses TRBV3-1 (or the pseudogene TRBV3-2) and TRBJ2-1; tentatively, D is TRBD1 (6 bases). Trimming took 3 bases from V and 2 from J, leaving 8 bases between them. The V gene's germline CDR1 is LGHDT and CDR2 YNNKEL (reference sequence). The CDR3 is made up of 14 amino acids. CDR3 amino acids: CASSHRGTYNEQFF. CDR3 sequence (DNA): TGTGCCAGCAGCCATAGGGGGACCTACAATGAGCAGTTCTTC.

The chain uses TRBV28 and TRBJ2-7; 8 nucleotides agree with TRBD1. This CDR3 has 16 residues. Trimming cost V 3 bases and J 6 bases; bases outside gene matches: 13. CDR1 MDHEN and CDR2 SYDVKM come from the germline V gene. The CDR3 bases are TGTGCCAGCAGTTTCCCCCTTGACAGGGGCTATGGCGAGCAGTACTTC. Encoded protein: CASSFPLDRGYGEQYF.

The rearrangement links TRBV5-1 to TRBJ2-1, with 14 bases lining up with TRBD2. The CDR3 sequence is 15 residues long. Germline loops: CDR1 SGHRS, CDR2 YFSETQ. With 4 bases clipped from V and 4 bases from J, the junction kept 1 base outside the gene matches. DNA for the CDR3: TGCGCCAGCAGCCGGACTAGCGGGGGGTACAATGAGCAGTTCTTC. The encoded protein is CASSRTSGGYNEQFF.

The genes are TRBV6-5 and TRBJ2-7, with 13 bases lining up with TRBD2. With 4 bases clipped from V and 8 bases from J, the junction kept 5 bases outside the gene matches. CDR3 length: 14 amino acids. Per the germline V gene, CDR1 is MNHEY and CDR2 is SVGAGI. CDR3 sequence (DNA): TGTGCCAGCAGTTTAGGACTAGCGGGAGATAAGCAGTACTTC. Translation gives CASSLGLAGDKQYF.

The genes are TRBV9 and TRBJ2-1, with TRBD2 matching 8 bases. Germline V gene data show CDR1 as SGDLS and CDR2 as YYNGEE. The V gene end was trimmed by 0 bases and the J gene end by 5 bases; junction bases not matched to a gene: 1. The CDR3 runs 14 residues. CDR3: CASSVAGGDNEQFF. The DNA of the CDR3 is TGTGCCAGCAGCGTAGCGGGGGGGGACAATGAGCAGTTCTTC.

This clone has a single count. The chain links TRBV6-5 to TRBJ2-1; D is perhaps TRBD2 (5 bases). Germline V gene sequence: CDR1 MNHEY, CDR2 SVGAGI. V gave up 6 bases and J gave up 6 bases, with 12 bases separating them. The CDR3 extends over 13 amino acids. The CDR3 DNA reads as TGTGCCAGCAGAAGTCTAGCTGCCAATGAGCAGTTCTTC. Translation gives CASRSLAANEQFF.

V gene TRBV6-6 combines with J gene TRBJ2-1; tentatively, D is TRBD2 (7 bases). The CDR3 runs to 16 residues. The germline V gene encodes CDR1 MNHNY and CDR2 SVGAGI (reference sequence). The V and J ends lost 0 bases and 10 bases respectively, with 19 bases between them. The CDR3 coding sequence is TGTGCCAGCAGTTACTCTGGGACTAAAGGGGGTGCGGAGCAGTTCTTC. This codes for CASSYSGTKGGAEQFF.

V usage is TRBV6-5 and J usage is TRBJ1-5; TRBD1 might be the D (5 bases). CDR1 and CDR2 from the germline V gene are MNHEY and SVGAGI. The CDR3 length is 15 residues. V dropped 5 bases and J dropped 5 bases, with 16 bases sitting between them. This chain's CDR3 is CASSPGAASDQPQHF. The CDR3 DNA reads TGTGCCAGCAGTCCTGGGGCAGCATCCGATCAGCCCCAGCATTTT.

This chain links TRBV6-5 with TRBJ2-7, with D tentatively TRBD2 (5 bases). Per the germline V gene, CDR1 is MNHEY and CDR2 is SVGAGI. Trimming pared 7 bases from V and 0 bases from J, leaving 16 bases between. The CDR3 consists of 15 residues. For the CDR3, the DNA is TGTGCCAGCACCCAATGGACTCTCAGCTCCTACGAGCAGTACTTC. Translating gives CASTQWTLSSYEQYF.

This clone was observed once. This chain connects TRBV11-1 to TRBJ1-1; D unresolved. The germline CDR1 and CDR2 sequences are SGHAT and FQDESV (reference sequence). The CDR3 is 15 amino acids. Trimming took 2 bases from V and 1 from J, leaving 11 bases between them. The CDR3 is CASSLLARQNTEAFF. The CDR3 DNA follows: TGTGCCAGCAGCTTACTCGCCAGGCAGAACACTGAAGCTTTCTTT.

To note about this clone: In the same sample, other DNA sequences code for this CDR3. This sequence joins TRBV18 and TRBJ2-5; D is ambiguous. The CDR3 is 12 residues long. Trimming stripped 2 bases from V and 5 bases from J, with 6 bases between. Germline CDR1 reads KGHSH; CDR2 reads LQKENI. CDR3 loop: CASSPERETQYF. CDR3 nucleotides: TGTGCCAGCTCACCAGAGAGGGAGACCCAGTACTTC.

The chain is built from TRBV4-2 and TRBJ2-7; the match to TRBD1 covers 7 bases. This CDR3 spans 13 amino acids. The germline gives CDR1 LGHNA, CDR2 YNFKEQ. V trimming: 5 bases; J trimming: 7 bases; junction bases outside the gene matches: 8. In DNA, the CDR3 is TGTGCCAGCAGCGCAGGACTCAGGGGGGAGCAGTACTTC. Protein: CASSAGLRGEQYF.

The chain links TRBV5-6 to TRBJ2-3; TRBD2 matches at 10 bases. The CDR3 loop spans 16 amino acids. Germline CDR1 reads SGHDT; CDR2 reads YYEEEE. Trimming at V came to 4 bases and at J to 1 base, leaving 6 bases not matched to a gene. The CDR3 spells CASSAYLAGGTDTQYF. CDR3 DNA: TGTGCCAGCAGCGCCTACCTAGCGGGAGGCACAGATACGCAGTATTTT.